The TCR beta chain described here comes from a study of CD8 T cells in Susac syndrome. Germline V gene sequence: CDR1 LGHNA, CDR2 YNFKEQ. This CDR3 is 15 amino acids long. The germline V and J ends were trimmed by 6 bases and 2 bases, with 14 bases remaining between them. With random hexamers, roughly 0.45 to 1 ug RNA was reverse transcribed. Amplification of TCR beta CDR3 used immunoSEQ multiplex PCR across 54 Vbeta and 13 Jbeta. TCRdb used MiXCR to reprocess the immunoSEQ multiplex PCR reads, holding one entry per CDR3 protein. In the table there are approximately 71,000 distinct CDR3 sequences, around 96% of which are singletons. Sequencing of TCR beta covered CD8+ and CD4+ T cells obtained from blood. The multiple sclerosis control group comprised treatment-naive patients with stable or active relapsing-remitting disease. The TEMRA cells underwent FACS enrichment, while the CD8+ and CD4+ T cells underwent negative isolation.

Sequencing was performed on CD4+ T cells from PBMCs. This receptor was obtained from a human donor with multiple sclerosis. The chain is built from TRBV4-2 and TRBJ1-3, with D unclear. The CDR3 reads CASSLRWRTGNTIYF. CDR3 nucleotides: TGTGCCAGCAGTCTAAGATGGAGAACTGGAAACACCATATATTTT.